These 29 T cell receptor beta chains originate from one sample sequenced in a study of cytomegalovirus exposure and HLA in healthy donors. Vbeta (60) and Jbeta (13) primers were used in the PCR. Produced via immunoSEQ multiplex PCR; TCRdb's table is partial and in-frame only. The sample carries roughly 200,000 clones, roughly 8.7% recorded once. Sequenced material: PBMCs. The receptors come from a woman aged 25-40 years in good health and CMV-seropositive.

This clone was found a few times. The CDR3 coding sequence is TGTGCCAGCAGCTTAGGTCCTAGCGGGACTATACAAGAGACCCAGTACTTC. Its protein is CASSLGPSGTIQETQYF. The chain links TRBV11-3 to TRBJ2-5; 9 bases line up with TRBD2. Germline CDR1 and CDR2: SGHNT and YENEEA. The V segment lost 1 base and the J segment 2 bases; nucleotides outside the gene matches: 8. The CDR3 consists of 17 residues.

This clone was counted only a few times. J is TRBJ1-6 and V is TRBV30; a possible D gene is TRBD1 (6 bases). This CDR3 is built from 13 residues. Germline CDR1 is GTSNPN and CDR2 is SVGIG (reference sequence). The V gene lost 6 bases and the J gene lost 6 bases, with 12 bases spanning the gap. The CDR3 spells CACRGAFNSPLHF. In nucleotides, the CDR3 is TGTGCCTGCAGGGGAGCGTTTAATTCACCCCTCCACTTT. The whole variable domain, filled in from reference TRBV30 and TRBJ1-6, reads SQTIHQWPATLVQPVGSPLSLECTVEGTSNPNLYWYRQAAGRGLQLLFYSVGIGQISSEVPQNLSASRPQDRQFILSSKKLLLSDSGFYLCACRGAFNSPLHFGNGTRLTVT.

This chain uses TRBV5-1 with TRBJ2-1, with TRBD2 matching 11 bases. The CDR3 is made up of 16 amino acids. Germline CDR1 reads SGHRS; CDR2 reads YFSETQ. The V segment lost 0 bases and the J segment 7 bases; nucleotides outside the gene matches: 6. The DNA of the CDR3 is TGCGCCAGCAGCTTGGAAACCGGGACTAGCGGAAATGAGCAGTTCTTC. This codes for CASSLETGTSGNEQFF.

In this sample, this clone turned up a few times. CDR3 residues: CASSLRQVDSGNTIYF. The CDR3 DNA follows: TGCGCCAGCAGCCTACGACAGGTCGACTCTGGAAACACCATATATTTT. This rearrangement joins TRBV5-1 to TRBJ1-3; D is perhaps TRBD1 (6 bases). The CDR3 consists of 16 residues. V was shortened by 4 bases and J by 0 bases, with 14 bases between the two germline ends. Per the germline V gene, CDR1 is SGHRS and CDR2 is YFSETQ.

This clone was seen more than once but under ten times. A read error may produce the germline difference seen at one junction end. This CDR3 is CASSLAGAASGQEAQYF. The CDR3 region has the DNA TGTGCCAGCAGCTTAGCGGGGGCGGCTAGCGGGCAAGAGGCCCAGTACTTC. The chain couples TRBV7-2 to TRBJ2-5, with TRBD2 matching 8 bases. The CDR3 runs 17 residues. Germline values: CDR1 SGHTA, CDR2 FQGNSA.

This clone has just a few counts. The CDR3 sequence is CASSITLGRRGLYEQYF. CDR3 coding DNA: TGTGCCAGCAGTATCACCCTGGGGCGCAGGGGGCTGTACGAGCAGTACTTC. This chain uses TRBV27 with TRBJ2-7; 8 bases are shared with TRBD1. The V segment lost 5 bases and the J segment 4 bases; nucleotides outside the gene matches: 16. Germline CDR1 reads MNHEY; CDR2 reads SMNVEV (reference sequence). The CDR3 consists of 17 residues.

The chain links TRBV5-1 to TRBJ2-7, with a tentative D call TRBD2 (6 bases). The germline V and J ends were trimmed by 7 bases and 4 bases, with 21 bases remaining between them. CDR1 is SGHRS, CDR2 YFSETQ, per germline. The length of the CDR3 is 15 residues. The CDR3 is CASADSSGVWYEQYF. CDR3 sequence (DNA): TGCGCCAGCGCCGACTCATCGGGGGTTTGGTACGAGCAGTACTTC.

The DNA for the CDR3 is TGCGCCAGCAGTGAGAGAGGCGGCTCCTACGAGCAGTACTTC. Its translation is CASSERGGSYEQYF. The rearrangement links TRBV10-2 to TRBJ2-7; unclear D gene. The V and J ends lost 2 bases and 0 bases respectively, with 8 bases between them. Germline CDR1 WSHSY, CDR2 SAAADI. The CDR3 has 14 amino acids.

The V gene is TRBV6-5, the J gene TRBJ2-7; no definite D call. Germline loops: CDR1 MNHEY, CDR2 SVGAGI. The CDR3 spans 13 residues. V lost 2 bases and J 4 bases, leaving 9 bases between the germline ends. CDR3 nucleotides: TGTGCCAGCAGTTACAGGAGTAGGTACGAGCAGTACTTC. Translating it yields CASSYRSRYEQYF.

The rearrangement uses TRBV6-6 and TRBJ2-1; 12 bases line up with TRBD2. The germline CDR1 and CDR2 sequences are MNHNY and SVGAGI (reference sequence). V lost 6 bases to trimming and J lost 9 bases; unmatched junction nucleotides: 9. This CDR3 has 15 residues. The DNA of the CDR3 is TGTGCCAGCAGACTCGGACTAGCGGGACACCGTGAGCAGTTCTTC. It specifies CASRLGLAGHREQFF.

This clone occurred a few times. The CDR3 nucleotides are TGTGCCAGCAGTGAACAGGGGGCAGATGGCTACACCTTC. Its translation is CASSEQGADGYTF. The genes are TRBV25-1 and TRBJ1-2; 8 nucleotides line up with TRBD1. V shed 2 bases, J shed 6 bases, and the junction held 2 bases outside the gene matches. This CDR3 spans 13 amino acids. Germline V CDR1 and CDR2: MGHDK, SYGVNS.

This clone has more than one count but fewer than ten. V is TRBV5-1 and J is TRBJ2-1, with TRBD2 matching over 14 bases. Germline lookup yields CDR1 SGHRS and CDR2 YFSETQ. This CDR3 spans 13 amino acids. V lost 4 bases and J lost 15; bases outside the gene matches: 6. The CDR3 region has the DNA TGCGCCAGCAGCAAGGGACTAGCGGGAGAAAGGTTCTTC. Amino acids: CASSKGLAGERFF.

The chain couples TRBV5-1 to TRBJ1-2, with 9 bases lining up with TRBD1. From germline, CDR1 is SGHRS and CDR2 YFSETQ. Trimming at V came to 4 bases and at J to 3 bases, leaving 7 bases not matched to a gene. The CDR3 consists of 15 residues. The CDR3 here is CASSPDRGGYYGYTF. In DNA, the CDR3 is TGCGCCAGCAGCCCGGACAGGGGAGGTTACTATGGCTACACCTTC.

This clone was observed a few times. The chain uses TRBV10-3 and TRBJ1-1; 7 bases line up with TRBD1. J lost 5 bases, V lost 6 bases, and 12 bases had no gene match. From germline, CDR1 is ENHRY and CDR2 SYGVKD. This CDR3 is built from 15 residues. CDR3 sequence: CAISAQTGKGTEAFF. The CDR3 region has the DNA TGTGCCATCAGCGCACAGACAGGGAAAGGTACTGAAGCTTTCTTT.

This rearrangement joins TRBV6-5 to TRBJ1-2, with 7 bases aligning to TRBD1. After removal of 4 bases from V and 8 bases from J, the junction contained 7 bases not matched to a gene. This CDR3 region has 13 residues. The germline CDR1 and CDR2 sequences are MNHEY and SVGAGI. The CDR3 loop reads CASSSNPGGGYTF. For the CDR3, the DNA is TGTGCCAGCAGTTCCAATCCAGGGGGAGGCTACACCTTC.

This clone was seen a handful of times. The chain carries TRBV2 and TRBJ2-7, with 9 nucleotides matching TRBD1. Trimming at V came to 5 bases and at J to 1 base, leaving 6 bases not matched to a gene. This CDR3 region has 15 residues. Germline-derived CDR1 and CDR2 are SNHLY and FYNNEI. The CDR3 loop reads CASSPTGTGSYEQYF. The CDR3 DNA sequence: TGTGCCAGCAGTCCCACCGGGACAGGGTCCTACGAGCAGTACTTC.

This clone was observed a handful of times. The DNA of the CDR3 is TGTGCCAGCAGTGAAATGTCGGCGGGAGGGGGTAATGAGCAGTTCTTC. This codes for CASSEMSAGGGNEQFF. This chain joins TRBV6-1 and TRBJ2-1, with 9 nucleotides matching TRBD2. Germline V gene lookup returns CDR1 MNHNS and CDR2 SASEGT. With V trimmed by 2 bases and J by 7 bases, 9 bases remained unmatched. The CDR3 runs 16 residues.

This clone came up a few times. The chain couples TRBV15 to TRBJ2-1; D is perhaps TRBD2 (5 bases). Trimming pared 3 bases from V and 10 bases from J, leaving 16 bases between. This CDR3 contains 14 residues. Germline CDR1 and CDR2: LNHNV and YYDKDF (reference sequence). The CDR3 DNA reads TGTGCCACCAGCAGGGTGGACTCCGAAGGAGAGCAGTTCTTC. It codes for CATSRVDSEGEQFF.

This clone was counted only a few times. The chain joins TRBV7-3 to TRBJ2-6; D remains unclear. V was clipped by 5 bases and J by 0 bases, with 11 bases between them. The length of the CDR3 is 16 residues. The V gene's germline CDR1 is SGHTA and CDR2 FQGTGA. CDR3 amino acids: CASSPQHHSGANVLTF. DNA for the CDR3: TGTGCCAGCAGCCCCCAACATCACTCTGGGGCCAACGTCCTGACTTTC.

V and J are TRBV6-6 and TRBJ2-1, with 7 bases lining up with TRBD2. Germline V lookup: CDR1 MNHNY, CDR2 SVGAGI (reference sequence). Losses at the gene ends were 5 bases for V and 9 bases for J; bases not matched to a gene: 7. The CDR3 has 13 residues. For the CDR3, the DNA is TGTGCCAGCAGTCCCCCCCCGGGAGGTGAGCAGTTCTTC. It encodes CASSPPPGGEQFF.

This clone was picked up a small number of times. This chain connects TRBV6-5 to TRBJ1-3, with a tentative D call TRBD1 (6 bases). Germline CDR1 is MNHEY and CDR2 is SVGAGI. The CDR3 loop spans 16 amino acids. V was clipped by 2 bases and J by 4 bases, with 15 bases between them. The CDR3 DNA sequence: TGTGCCAGCAGTTACGCCGAGGACAGCGCCGGAAACACCATATATTTT. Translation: CASSYAEDSAGNTIYF.

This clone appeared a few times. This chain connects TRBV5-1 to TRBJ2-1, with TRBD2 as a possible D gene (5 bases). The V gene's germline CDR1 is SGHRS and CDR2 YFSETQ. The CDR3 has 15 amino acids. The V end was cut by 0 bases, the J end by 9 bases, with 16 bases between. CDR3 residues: CASSLANRGLGEQFF. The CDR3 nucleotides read TGCGCCAGCAGCTTGGCCAACCGCGGGCTGGGTGAGCAGTTCTTC.

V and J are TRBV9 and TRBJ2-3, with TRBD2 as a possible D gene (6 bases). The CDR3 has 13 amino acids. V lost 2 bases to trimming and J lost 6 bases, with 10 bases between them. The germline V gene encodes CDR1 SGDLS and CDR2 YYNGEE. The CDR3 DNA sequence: TGTGCCAGCAGCGTCGGGAGTCCCGATACGCAGTATTTT. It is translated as CASSVGSPDTQYF.

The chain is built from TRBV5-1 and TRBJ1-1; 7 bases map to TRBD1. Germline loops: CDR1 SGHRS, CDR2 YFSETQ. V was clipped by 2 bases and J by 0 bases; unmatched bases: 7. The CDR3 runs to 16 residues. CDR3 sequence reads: CASSFGDRDLNTEAFF. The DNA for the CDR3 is TGCGCCAGCAGCTTCGGAGACAGGGACTTGAACACTGAAGCTTTCTTT.

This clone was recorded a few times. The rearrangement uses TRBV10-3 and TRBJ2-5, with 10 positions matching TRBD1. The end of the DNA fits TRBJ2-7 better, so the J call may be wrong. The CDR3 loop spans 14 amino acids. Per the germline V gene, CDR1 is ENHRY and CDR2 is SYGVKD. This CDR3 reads CAISIRDRGDEQYF. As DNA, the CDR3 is TGTGCCATCAGCATCCGGGACAGGGGCGACGAGCAGTACTTC.

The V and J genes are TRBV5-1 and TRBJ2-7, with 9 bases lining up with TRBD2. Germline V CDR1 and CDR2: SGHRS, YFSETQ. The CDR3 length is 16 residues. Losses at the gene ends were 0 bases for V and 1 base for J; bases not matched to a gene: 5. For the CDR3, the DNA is TGCGCCAGCAGCTTGGGACTAGCGGCCATTTCCTACGAGCAGTACTTC. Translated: CASSLGLAAISYEQYF.

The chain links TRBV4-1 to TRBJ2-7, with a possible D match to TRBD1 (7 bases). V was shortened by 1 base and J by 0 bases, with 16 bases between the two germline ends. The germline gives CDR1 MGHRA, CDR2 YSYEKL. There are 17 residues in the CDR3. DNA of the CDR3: TGCGCCAGCAGCCAAGTCGGCGGGACAGCGAACTCCTACGAGCAGTACTTC. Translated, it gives CASSQVGGTANSYEQYF.

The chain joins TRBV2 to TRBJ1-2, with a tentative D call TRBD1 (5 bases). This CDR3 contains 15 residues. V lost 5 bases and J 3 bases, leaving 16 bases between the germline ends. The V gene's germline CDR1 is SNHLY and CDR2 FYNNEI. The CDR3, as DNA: TGTGCCAGCAGTCCTCCGGGACTATCGTACTATGGCTACACCTTC. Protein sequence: CASSPPGLSYYGYTF.

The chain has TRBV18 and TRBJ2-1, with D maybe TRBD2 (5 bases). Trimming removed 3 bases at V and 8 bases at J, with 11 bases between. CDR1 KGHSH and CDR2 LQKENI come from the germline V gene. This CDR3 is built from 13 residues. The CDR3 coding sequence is TGTGCCAGCTCACCCCTCTACGGGGATGAGCAGTTCTTC. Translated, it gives CASSPLYGDEQFF.